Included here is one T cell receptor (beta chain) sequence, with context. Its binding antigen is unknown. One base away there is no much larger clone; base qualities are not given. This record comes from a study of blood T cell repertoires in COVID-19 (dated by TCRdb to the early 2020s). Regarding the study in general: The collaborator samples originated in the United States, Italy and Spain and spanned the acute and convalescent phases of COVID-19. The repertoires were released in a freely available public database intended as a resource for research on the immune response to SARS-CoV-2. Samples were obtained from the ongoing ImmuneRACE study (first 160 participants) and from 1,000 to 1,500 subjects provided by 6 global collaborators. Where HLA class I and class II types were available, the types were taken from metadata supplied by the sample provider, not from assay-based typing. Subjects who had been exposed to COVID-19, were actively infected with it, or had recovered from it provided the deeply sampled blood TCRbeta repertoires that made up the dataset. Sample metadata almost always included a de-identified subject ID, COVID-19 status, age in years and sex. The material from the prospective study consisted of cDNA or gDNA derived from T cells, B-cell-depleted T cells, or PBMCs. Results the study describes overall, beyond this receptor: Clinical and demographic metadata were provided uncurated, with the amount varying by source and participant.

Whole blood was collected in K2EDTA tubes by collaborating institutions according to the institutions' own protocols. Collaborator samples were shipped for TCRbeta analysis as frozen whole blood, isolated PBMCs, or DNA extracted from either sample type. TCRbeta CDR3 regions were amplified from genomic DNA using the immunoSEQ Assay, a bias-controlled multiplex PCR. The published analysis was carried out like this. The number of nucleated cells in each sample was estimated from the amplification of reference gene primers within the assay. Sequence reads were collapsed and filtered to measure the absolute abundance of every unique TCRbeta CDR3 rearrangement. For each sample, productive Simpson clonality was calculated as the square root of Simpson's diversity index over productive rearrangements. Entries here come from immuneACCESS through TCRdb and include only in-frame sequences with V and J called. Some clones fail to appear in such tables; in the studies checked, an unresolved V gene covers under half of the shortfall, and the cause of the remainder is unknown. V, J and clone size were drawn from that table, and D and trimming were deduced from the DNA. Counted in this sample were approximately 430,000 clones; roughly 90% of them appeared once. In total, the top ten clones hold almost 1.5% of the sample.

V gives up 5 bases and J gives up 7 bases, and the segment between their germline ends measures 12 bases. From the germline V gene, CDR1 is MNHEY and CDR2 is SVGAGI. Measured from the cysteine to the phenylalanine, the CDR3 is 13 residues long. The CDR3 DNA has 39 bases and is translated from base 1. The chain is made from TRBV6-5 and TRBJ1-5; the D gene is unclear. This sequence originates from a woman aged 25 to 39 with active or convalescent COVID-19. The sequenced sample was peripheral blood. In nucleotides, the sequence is TGTGCCAGCAGTCCGGGAAGTGGGCAGCCCCAGCATTTT. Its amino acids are CASSPGSGQPQHF.